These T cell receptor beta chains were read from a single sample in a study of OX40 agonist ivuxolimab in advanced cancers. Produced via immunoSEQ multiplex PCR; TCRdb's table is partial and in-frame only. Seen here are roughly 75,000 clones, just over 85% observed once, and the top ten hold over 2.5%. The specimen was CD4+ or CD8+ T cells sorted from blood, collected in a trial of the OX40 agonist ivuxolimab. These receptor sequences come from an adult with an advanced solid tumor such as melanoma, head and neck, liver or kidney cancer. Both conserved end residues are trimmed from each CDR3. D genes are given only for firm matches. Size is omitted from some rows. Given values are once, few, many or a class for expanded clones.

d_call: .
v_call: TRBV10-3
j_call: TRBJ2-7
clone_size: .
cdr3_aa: AITADGYEQY

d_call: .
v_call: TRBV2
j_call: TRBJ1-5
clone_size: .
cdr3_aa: ASRRDHGQPQH

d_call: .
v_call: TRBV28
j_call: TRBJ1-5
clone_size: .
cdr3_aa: ASSLRLYLAGPSSNQPQH

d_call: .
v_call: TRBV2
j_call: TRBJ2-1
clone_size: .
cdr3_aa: ASTLGDWDEQF

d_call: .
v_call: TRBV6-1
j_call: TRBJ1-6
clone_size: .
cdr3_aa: ASSVTGVSPLH

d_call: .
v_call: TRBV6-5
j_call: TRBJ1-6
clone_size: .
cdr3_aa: ASRPGSSYNSPLH

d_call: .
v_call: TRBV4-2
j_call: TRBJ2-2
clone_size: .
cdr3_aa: ASSQEVRRPNTGELF

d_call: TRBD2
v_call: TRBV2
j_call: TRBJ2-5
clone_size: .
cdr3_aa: ASTSGGAFETQY

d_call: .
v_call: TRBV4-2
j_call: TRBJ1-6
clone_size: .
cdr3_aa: ASSQRGGVNSPLH

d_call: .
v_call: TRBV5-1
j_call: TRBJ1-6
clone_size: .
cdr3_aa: ASSVSMTVDSPLH

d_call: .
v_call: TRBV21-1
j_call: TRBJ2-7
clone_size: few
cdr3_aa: ASSKSEGLFGNEQY

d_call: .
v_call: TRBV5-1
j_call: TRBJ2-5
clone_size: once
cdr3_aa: ASSLEGSQEETQY

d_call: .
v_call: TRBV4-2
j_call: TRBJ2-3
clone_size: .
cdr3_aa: ASSQVWTRTDTQY

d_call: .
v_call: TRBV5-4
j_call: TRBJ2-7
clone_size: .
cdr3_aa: ASSLMGYSYEQY

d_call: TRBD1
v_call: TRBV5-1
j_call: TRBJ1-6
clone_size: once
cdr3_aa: ASRSTGSNNSPLH

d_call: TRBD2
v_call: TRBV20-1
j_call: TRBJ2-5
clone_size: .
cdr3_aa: SAAIAGGEY

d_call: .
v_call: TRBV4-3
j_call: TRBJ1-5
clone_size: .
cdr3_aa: ASSQEQFNQPQH

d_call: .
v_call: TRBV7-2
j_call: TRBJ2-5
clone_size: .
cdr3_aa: ASSFSRETQY

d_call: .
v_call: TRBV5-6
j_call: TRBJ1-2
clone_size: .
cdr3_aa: ASSPPGSRNYGYT

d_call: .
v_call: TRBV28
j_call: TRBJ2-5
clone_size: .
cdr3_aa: ASSLRWGGQETQY

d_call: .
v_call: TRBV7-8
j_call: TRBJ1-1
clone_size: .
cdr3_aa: ASNQEGVSFEAF

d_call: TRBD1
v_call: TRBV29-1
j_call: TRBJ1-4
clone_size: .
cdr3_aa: SATTGGGEKLF

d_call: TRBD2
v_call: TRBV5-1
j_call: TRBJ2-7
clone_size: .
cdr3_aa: ASSSSGGRNYEQY

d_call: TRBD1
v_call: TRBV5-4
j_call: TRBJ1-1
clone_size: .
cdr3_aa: ASSLPRTGAGTEAF

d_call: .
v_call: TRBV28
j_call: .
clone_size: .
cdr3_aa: ASSKQGRAYEQY

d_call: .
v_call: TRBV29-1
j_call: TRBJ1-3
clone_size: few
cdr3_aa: SVEDRGGSGNTIY

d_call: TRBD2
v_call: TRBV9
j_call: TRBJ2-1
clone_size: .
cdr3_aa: ASSPRGALSEQF

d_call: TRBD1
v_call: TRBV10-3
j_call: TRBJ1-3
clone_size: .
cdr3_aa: AISETDRGGNTIY

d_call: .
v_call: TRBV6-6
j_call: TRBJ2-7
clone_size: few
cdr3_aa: ASSYSQGRYEQY

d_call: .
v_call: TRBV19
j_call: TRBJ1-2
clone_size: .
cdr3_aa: ASSTQGFRYGYT

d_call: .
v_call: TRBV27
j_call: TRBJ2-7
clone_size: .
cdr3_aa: ASSVPEMGRTEQY

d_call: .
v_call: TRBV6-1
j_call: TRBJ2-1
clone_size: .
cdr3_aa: ASSEMAGRISSYNEQF

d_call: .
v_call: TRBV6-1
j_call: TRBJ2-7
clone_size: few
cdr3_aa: ASSEPGSGTYEQY

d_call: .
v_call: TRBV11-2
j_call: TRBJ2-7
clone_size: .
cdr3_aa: ASSLVDRPLEQY

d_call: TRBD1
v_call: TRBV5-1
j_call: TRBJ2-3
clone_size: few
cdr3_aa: ASSLDGTASTDTQY

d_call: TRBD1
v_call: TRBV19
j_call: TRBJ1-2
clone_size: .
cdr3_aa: ASSTSGQGGGYGYT

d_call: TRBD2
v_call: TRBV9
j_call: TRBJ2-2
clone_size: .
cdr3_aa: ASSVTAGGTGELF

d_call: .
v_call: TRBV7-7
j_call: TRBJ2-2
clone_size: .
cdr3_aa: ASSFKGATGELF

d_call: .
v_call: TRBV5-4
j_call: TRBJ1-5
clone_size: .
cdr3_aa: ASSPLRGFRQPQH

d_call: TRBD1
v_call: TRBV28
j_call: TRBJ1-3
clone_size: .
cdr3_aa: ASQTQGSAGNTIY

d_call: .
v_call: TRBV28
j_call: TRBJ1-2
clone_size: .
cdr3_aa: ASRTLDYGYT

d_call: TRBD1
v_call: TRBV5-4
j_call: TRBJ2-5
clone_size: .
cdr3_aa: ASSSGQGRGETQY

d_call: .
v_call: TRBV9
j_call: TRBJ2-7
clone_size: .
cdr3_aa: ASSATALSYEQY

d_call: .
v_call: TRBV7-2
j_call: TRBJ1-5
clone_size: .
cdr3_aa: ASSLWDLNQPQH

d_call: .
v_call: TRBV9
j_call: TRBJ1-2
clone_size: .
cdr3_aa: ASSVGGGPRGYGYT

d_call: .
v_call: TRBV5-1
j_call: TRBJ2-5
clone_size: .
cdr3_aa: ASSFGGLQETQY

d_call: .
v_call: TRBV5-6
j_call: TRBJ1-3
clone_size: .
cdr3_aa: ASSSPTRGSGNTIY

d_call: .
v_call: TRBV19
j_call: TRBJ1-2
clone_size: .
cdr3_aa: ASSIEPGSYT

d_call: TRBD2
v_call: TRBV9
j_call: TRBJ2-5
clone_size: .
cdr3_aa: ASSGGLSGGQETQY

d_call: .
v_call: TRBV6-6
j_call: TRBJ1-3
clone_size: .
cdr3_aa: ASSYSTGNTIY

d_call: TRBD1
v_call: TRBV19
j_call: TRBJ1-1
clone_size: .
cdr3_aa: ASSTTGARTEAF

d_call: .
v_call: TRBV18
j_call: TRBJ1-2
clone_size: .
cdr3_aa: ASSPSRGSLGVRYGYT

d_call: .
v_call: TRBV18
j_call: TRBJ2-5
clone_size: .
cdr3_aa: ASSPPQGQETQY

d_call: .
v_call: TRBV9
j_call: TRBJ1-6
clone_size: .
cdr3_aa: ASSVFDRPYNSPLH

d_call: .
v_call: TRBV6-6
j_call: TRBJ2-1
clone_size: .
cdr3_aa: ASSYSRSVNEQF

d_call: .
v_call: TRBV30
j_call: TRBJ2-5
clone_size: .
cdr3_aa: AWSLGEVETQY

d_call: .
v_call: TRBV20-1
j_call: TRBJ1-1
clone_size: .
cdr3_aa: SARENTEAF

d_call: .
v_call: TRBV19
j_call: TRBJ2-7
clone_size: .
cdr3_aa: ASSTIGRSYEQY

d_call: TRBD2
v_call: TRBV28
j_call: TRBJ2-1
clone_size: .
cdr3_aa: ASSLASGGLEDEQF